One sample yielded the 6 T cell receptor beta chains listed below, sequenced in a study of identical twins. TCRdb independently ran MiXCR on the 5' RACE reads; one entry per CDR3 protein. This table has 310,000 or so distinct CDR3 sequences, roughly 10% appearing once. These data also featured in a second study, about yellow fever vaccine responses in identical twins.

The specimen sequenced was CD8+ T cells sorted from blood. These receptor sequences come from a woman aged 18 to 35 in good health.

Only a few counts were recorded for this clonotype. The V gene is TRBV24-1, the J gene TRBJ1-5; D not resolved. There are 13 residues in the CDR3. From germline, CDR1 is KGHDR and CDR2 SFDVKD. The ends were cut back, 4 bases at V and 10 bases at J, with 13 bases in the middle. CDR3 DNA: TGTGCCACCAGTGAAGGGCCGACCGGCCCCCAGCATTTT. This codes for CATSEGPTGPQHF.

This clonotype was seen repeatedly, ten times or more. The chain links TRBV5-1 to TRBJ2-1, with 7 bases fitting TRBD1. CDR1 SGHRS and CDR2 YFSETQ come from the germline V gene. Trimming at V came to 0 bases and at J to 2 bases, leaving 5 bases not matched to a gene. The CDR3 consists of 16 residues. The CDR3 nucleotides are TGCGCCAGCAGCTTGGGCGGGCAGGGGGCCTACAATGAGCAGTTCTTC. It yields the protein CASSLGGQGAYNEQFF.

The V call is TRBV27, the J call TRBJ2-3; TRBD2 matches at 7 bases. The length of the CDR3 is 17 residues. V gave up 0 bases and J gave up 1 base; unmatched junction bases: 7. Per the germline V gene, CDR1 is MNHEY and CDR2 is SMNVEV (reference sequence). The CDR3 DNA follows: TGTGCCAGCAGTTTATCGTGGCGGGAGAGCGGCACAGATACGCAGTATTTT. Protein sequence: CASSLSWRESGTDTQYF.

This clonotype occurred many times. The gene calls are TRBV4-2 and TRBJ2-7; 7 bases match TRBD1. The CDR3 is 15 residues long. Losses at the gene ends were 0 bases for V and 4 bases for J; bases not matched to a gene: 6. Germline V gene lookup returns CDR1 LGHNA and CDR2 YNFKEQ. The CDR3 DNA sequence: TGTGCCAGCAGCCAAGAACGACAGGGATTTTACGAGCAGTACTTC. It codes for CASSQERQGFYEQYF.

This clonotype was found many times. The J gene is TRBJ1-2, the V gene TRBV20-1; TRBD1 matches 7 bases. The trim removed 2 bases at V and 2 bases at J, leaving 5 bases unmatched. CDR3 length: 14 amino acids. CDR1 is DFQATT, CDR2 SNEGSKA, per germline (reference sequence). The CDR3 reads CSARIDRANYGYTF. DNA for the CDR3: TGCAGTGCTAGAATTGACAGGGCGAACTATGGCTACACCTTC.

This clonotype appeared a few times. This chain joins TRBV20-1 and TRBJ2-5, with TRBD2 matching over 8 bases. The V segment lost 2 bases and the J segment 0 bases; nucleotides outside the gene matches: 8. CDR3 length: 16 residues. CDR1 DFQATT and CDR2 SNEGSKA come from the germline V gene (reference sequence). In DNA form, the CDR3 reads TGCAGTGCTAGAAAGGACGGCGGGAGGCACCAAGAGACCCAGTACTTC. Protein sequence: CSARKDGGRHQETQYF.